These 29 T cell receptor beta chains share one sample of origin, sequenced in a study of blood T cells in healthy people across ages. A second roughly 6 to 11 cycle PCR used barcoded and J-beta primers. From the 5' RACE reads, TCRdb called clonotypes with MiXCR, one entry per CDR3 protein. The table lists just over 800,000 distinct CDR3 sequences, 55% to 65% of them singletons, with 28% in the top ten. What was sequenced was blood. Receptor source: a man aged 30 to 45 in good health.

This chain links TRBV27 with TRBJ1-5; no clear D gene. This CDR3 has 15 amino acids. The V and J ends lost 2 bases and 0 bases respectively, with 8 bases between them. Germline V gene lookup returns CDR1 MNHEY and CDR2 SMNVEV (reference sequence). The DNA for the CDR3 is TGTGCCAGCAGTTTAATAGGGTCTAGCAATCAGCCCCAGCATTTT. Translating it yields CASSLIGSSNQPQHF.

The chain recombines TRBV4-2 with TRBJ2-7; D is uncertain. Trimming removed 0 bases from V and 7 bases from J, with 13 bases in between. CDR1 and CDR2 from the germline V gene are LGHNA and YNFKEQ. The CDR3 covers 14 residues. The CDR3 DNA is TGTGCCAGCAGCCAAGATCGGTATCCTACGGAGCAGTACTTC. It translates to CASSQDRYPTEQYF.

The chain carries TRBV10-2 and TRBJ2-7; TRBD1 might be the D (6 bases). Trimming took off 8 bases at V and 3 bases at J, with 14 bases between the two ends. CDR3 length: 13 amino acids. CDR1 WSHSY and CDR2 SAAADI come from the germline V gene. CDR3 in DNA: TGCGCCAGCGGGGCGGACAGAGTCTACGAGCAGTACTTC. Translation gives CASGADRVYEQYF.

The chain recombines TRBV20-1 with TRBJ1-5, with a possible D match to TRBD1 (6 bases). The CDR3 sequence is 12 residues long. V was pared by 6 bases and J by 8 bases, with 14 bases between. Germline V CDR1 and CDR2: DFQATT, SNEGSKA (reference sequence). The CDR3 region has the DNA TGCAGTGCCCAACAGGGCCTGAAGCCCCAGCATTTT. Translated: CSAQQGLKPQHF.

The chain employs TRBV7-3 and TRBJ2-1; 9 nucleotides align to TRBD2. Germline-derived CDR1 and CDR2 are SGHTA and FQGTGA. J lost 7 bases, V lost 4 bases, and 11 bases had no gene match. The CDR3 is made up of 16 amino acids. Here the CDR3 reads CASSWRPGGGANEQFF. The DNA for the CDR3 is TGTGCCAGCAGCTGGCGACCTGGCGGGGGGGCAAATGAGCAGTTCTTC.

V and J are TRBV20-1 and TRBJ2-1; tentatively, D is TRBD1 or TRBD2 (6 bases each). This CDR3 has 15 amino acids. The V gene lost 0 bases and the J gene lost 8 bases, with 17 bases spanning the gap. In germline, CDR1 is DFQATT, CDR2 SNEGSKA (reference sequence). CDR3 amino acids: CSARDGTGARDEQFF. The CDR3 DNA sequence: TGCAGTGCTAGAGATGGAACGGGGGCGCGGGATGAGCAGTTCTTC.

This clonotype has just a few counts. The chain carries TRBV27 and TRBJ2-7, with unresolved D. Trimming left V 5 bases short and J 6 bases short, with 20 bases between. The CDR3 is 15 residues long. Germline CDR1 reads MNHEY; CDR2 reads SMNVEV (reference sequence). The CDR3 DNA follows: TGTGCCAGCAGTCCTTCCTGGCGACTTGGAGCCGAGCAGTACTTC. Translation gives CASSPSWRLGAEQYF.

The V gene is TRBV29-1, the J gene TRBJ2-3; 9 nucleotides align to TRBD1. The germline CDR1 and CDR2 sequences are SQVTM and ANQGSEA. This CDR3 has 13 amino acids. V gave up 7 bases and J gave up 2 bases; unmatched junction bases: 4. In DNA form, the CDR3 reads TGCAGCGCGAGGACAGGGGACACAGATACGCAGTATTTT. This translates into CSARTGDTDTQYF.

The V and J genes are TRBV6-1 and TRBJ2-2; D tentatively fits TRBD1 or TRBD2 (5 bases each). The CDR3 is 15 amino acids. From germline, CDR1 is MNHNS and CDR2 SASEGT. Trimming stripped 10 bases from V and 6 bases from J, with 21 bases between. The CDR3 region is CATRPGTLGPGELFF. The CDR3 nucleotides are TGTGCCACGAGGCCGGGGACCTTGGGGCCCGGGGAGCTGTTTTTT.

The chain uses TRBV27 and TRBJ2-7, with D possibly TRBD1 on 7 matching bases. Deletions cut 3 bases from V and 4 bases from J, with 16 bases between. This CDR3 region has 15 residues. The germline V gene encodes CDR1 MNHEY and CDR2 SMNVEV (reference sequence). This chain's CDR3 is CASSFARGASYEQYF. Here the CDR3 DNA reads TGTGCCAGCAGTTTCGCCAGGGGGGCCTCATACGAGCAGTACTTC.

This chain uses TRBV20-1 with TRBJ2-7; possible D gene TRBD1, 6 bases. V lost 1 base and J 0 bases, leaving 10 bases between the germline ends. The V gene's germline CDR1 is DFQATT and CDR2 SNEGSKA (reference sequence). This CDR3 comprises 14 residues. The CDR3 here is CSARADRTSYEQYF. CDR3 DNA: TGCAGTGCTAGAGCCGACAGGACCTCCTACGAGCAGTACTTC.

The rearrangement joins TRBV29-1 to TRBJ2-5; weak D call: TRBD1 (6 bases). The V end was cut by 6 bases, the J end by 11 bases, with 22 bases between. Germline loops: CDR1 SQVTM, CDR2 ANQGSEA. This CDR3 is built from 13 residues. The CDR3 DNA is TGCAGCGTCCCTACCGGGACCAGGGGTGAGCAGTACTTC. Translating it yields CSVPTGTRGEQYF.

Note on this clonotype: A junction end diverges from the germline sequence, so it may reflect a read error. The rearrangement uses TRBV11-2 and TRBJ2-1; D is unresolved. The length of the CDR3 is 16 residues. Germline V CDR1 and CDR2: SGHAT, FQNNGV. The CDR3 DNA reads TGTGCCAGCAGTTTAGACTCAGGCTTCTCCTACAATGAGCAGTTCTTC. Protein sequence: CASSLDSGFSYNEQFF.

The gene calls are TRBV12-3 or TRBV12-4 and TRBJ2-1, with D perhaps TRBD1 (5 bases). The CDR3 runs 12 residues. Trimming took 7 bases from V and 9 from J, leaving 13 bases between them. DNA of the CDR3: TGTGCCAGCACTTCCACAAGGGGTGAGCAGTTCTTC. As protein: CASTSTRGEQFF.

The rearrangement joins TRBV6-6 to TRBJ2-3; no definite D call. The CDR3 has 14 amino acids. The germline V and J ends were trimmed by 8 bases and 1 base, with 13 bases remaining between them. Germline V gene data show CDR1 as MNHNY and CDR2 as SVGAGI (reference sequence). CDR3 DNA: TGTGCCAGCCGGGCCGTGCCCCGCACAGATACGCAGTATTTT. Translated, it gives CASRAVPRTDTQYF.

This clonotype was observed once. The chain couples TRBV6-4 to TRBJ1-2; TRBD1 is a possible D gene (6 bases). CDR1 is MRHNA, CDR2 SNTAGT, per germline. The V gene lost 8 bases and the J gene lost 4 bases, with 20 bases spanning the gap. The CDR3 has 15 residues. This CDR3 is CASRLIGGIGYGYTF. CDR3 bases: TGTGCCAGCCGCCTAATAGGGGGGATCGGCTATGGCTACACCTTC.

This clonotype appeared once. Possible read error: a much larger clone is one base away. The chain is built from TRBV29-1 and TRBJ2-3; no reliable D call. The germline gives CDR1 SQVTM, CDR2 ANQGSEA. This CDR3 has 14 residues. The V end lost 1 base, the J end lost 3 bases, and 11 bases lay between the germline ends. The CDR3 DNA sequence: TGCAGCGTTGAAGCCCAGAATAGTACAGATACGCAGTATTTT. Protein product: CSVEAQNSTDTQYF.

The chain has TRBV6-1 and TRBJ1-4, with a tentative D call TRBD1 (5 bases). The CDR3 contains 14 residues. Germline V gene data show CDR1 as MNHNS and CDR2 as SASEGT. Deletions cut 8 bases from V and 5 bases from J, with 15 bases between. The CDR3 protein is CASGDGTANEKLFF. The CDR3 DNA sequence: TGTGCCAGCGGCGACGGGACGGCGAATGAAAAACTGTTTTTT.

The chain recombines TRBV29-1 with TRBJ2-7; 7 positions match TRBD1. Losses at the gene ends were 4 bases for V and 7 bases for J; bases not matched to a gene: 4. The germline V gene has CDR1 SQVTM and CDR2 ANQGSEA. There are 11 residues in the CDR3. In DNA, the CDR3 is TGCAGCGTTGGACAGGGTGAGGAGCAGTACTTC. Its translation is CSVGQGEEQYF.

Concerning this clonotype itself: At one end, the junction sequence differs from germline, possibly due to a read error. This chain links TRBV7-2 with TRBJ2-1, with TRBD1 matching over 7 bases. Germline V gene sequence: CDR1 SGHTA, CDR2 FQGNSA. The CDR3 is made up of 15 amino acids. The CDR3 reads CASSLGPGQLNEQFF. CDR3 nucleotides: TGTGCCAGCAGTTTAGGCCCGGGACAGCTGAATGAGCAGTTCTTC.

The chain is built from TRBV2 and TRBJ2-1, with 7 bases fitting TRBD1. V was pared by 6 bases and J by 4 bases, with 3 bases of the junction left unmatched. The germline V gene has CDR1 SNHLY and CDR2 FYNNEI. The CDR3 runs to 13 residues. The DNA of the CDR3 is TGTGCCAGCAGCGCGGACAGGTACAATGAGCAGTTCTTC. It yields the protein CASSADRYNEQFF.

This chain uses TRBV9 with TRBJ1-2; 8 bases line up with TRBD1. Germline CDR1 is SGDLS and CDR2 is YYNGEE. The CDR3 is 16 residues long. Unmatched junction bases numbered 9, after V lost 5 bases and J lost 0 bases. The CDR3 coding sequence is TGTGCCAGCAGTGACCGACAGGGGACCGCTAACTATGGCTACACCTTC. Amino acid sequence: CASSDRQGTANYGYTF.

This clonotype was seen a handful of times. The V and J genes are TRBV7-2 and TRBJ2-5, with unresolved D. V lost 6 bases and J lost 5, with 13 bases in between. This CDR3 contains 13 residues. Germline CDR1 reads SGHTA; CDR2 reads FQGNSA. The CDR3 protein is CASSNRDGETQYF. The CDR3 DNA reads TGTGCCAGCAGTAATCGAGACGGGGAGACCCAGTACTTC.

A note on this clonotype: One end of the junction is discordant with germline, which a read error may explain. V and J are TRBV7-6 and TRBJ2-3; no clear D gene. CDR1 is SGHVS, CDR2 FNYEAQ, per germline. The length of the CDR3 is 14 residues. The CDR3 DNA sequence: TGTCCCAGCAGCCCCGGCTCCCCTCGGAATACGCAGTATTTT. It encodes CPSSPGSPRNTQYF.

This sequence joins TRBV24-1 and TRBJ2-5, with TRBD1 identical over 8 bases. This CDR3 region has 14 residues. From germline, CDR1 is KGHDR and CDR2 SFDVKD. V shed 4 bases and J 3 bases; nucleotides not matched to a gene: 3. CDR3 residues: CATSDPGGEETQYF. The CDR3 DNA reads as TGTGCCACCAGTGACCCAGGGGGCGAAGAGACCCAGTACTTC.

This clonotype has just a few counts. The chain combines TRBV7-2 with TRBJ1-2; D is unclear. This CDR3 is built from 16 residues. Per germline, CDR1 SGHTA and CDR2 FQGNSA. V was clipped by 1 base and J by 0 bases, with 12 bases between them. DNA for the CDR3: TGTGCCAGCAGCTTAGGATCGGCTACAACTAACTATGGCTACACCTTC. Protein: CASSLGSATTNYGYTF.

CDR3 DNA: TGTGCCAGCAGCCAAGAGGGGGCGGGTAGGGTTGAGCAGTTCTTC. It specifies CASSQEGAGRVEQFF. V is TRBV3-1 and J is TRBJ2-1, with a possible D match to TRBD1 (6 bases). CDR3 length: 15 residues. Germline V gives CDR1 LGHDT, CDR2 YNNKEL (reference sequence). The ends were cut back, 0 bases at V and 9 bases at J, with 15 bases in the middle.

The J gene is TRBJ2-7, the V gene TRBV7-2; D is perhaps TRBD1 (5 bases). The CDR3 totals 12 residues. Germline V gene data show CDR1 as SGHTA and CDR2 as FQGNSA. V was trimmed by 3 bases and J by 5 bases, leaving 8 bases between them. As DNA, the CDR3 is TGTGCCAGCAGCTTCAGGGTCCACGAGCAGTACTTC. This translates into CASSFRVHEQYF.

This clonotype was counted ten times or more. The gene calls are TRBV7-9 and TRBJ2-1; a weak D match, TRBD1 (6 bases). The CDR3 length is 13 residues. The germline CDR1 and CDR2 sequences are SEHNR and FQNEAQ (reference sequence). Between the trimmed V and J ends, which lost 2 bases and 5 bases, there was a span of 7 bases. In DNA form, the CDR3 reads TGTGCCAGCAGCTTAAGACAGGACAATGAGCAGTTCTTC. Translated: CASSLRQDNEQFF.